This T cell receptor (beta chain) stems from a study of identical twins. Carrying unique molecular identifiers, the cDNA also gained a universal primer site through template switching. TCRdb called the 5' RACE reads again in MiXCR, with one record for every CDR3 protein. The data hold under 300,000 distinct CDR3 sequences, with approximately 8.3% observed a single time. This clonotype came up many times. Germline values: CDR1 SGHAT, CDR2 FQNNGV. Trimming cost V 4 bases and J 1 base; bases outside gene matches: 2. The CDR3 runs to 14 residues. These sequences were also reported in another study, on yellow fever vaccine responses in identical twins.

This TCR came from a woman younger than 35 in good health. The sample comprised CD8+ T cells sorted from blood. The V and J genes are TRBV11-2 and TRBJ2-5; 8 bases match TRBD2. The CDR3 DNA reads as TGTGCCAGCAGCTCTAGCGGGTTCCAAGAGACCCAGTACTTC. Translation gives CASSSSGFQETQYF.